The clone carrying this T cell receptor beta chain was seen ten or more times. Its matching antigen is unknown. The data belong to a study of identical twins. TCRdb called the 5' RACE reads again in MiXCR, with one record for every CDR3 protein. The table shows around 960,000 distinct CDR3 sequences, with approximately 13% occurring only once. The CDR3 is 17 residues long. V shed 5 bases and J 3 bases; nucleotides not matched to a gene: 10. CDR1 is SEHNR, CDR2 FQNEAQ, per germline (reference sequence). Study outcomes and limitations: Out-of-frame alpha sequences common to twins exhibited an excess of low generation probability. Within cord blood, abundant beta clonotypes carried fewer insertions, but memory repertoires showed no such trend.

These sequences were also reported in another study, on yellow fever vaccine responses in identical twins.

The specimen was PBMCs. This clonotype was obtained from a woman younger than 30 in good health. This rearrangement joins TRBV7-9 to TRBJ2-1; 10 bases line up with TRBD2. The CDR3 region has the DNA TGTGCCAGCAGCCCGACCTCTAGCGGGAGTTTCTACAATGAGCAGTTCTTC. Translation: CASSPTSSGSFYNEQFF. Based on the CDR3 plus reference TRBV7-9 and TRBJ2-1, the full variable domain is DTGVSQNPRHKITKRGQNVTFRCDPISEHNRLYWYRQTLGQGPEFLTYFQNEAQLEKSRLLSDRFSAERPKGSFSTLEIQRTEQGDSAMYLCASSPTSSGSFYNEQFFGPGTRLTVL.